Shown below are 3 T cell receptor beta chains from a single sample sequenced in a study of T cell repertoires in cytomegalovirus infection. From the reads, TCRdb called clonotypes with MiXCR, one entry per CDR3 protein. The table has approximately 500,000 distinct CDR3 sequences, approximately 17% seen once. The sequenced material came from CD8+ T cells from PBMCs. These TCRs come from a human donor in good health (CMV status not recorded). Some clones in this sample may be carry-over from other donors' samples.

In this sample, this clonotype turned up once. V and J are TRBV5-6 and TRBJ1-1; weak D call: TRBD1 (5 bases). CDR3 size: 14 residues. V gave up 5 bases and J gave up 7 bases, with 18 bases separating them. The germline V gene has CDR1 SGHDT and CDR2 YYEEEE. The CDR3 is CASSGGGEWDEAFF. The CDR3 DNA reads TGTGCCAGCAGTGGTGGGGGGGAGTGGGATGAAGCTTTCTTT.

This clonotype was counted between two and nine times. This rearrangement joins TRBV7-9 to TRBJ2-5; perhaps D is TRBD1 or TRBD2 (5 bases each). Germline loops: CDR1 SEHNR, CDR2 FQNEAQ (reference sequence). CDR3 size: 16 residues. V lost 5 bases, J lost 5 bases, and 21 bases lay in between. CDR3 sequence (DNA): TGTGCCAGCAGCACCACCTGGGTCCCGGGGCCGGAGACCCAGTACTTC. Its protein product is CASSTTWVPGPETQYF. Full variable domain (missing parts from reference TRBV7-9 and TRBJ2-5): DTGVSQNPRHKITKRGQNVTFRCDPISEHNRLYWYRQTLGQGPEFLTYFQNEAQLEKSRLLSDRFSAERPKGSFSTLEIQRTEQGDSAMYLCASSTTWVPGPETQYFGPGTRLLVL.

With regard to this clonotype: The junction departs from the called germline gene at one end, perhaps through a read error. This rearrangement joins TRBV27 to TRBJ1-1, with a weak D call TRBD1 (5 bases). The CDR3 contains 13 residues. CDR1 is MNHEY, CDR2 SMNVEV, per germline (reference sequence). The CDR3 bases are TGTGCCAGCAGTTTACGAGGGGACCCCCGGCAGAGATTT. Translated: CASSLRGDPRQRF.